Each of the 21 T cell receptor beta chains below was sequenced from the same sample in a study of control samples from healthy donors and cancer patients (dated by TCRdb to 2019 to 2021). Library preparation used the immunoSEQ multiplex PCR assay. Drawn from immuneACCESS, this table holds only the in-frame rearrangements with V and J called that TCRdb kept. Clones are partly lost; checked studies trace under half to an unresolved V gene and leave the rest unexplained. The sample profile shows 390,000 or so clones; 80% to 95% of them were found once. The leading ten clones occupy roughly 6.4% of the sample. The material sequenced was PBMCs. The receptors were gathered from a man aged 35 to 55 with head and neck cancer.

The V call is TRBV7-9, the J call TRBJ2-7; the match to TRBD1 covers 10 bases. This CDR3 contains 14 residues. Germline V gene data show CDR1 as SEHNR and CDR2 as FQNEAQ (reference sequence). After removal of 6 bases from V and 5 bases from J, the junction contained 7 bases not matched to a gene. For the CDR3, the DNA is TGTGCCAGCAGTAATGACAGGGGGCGAGACGAGCAGTACTTC. Translation: CASSNDRGRDEQYF.

This clone was seen just once. This chain uses TRBV18 with TRBJ2-3, with 15 positions matching TRBD2. The junction had 10 bases not matched to a gene; V was cut back by 3 bases and J by 6 bases. CDR3 size: 18 residues. From germline, CDR1 is KGHSH and CDR2 LQKENI. CDR3 sequence reads: CASSPIGLAGGRWDTQYF. The CDR3 DNA reads TGTGCCAGCTCACCTATCGGACTAGCGGGAGGGCGATGGGATACGCAGTATTTT.

This chain links TRBV30 with TRBJ2-7; D perhaps matches TRBD2 (6 bases). Germline loops: CDR1 GTSNPN, CDR2 SVGIG (reference sequence). The V end lost 1 base, the J end lost 1 base, and 11 bases lay between the germline ends. The CDR3 is 14 amino acids. CDR3 loop: CAWSGGVSSYEQYF. CDR3 sequence (DNA): TGTGCCTGGAGTGGGGGGGTAAGTTCCTACGAGCAGTACTTC.

The V gene is TRBV19, the J gene TRBJ1-2, with D unresolved. The V end lost 4 bases, the J end lost 6 bases, and 24 bases lay between the germline ends. This CDR3 has 17 amino acids. Germline assignment: CDR1 LNHDA and CDR2 SQIVND (reference sequence). The CDR3, as DNA: TGTGCCAGTAGTACTCGGGCTGGGTCCTCGGCTATCCATGGCTACACCTTC. Translating gives CASSTRAGSSAIHGYTF.

The V call is TRBV3-1 (or the pseudogene TRBV3-2), the J call TRBJ2-6; D remains unclear. The CDR3 sequence is 15 residues long. CDR1 LGHDT and CDR2 YNNKEL come from the germline V gene (reference sequence). Trimming took off 1 base at V and 0 bases at J, with 4 bases between the two ends. The CDR3 region has the DNA TGTGCCAGCAGCCAAGGACCCTCTGGGGCCAACGTCCTGACTTTC. Amino acid sequence: CASSQGPSGANVLTF.

The CDR3 DNA reads as TGTGCCAGCAGCGGACGGACGGAGCCCTACGAGCAGTACTTC. It codes for CASSGRTEPYEQYF. The chain has TRBV27 and TRBJ2-7; D is undetermined. Trimming removed 6 bases at V and 2 bases at J, with 14 bases between. Germline assignment: CDR1 MNHEY and CDR2 SMNVEV (reference sequence). The CDR3 runs 14 residues.

The V and J genes are TRBV11-2 and TRBJ2-7, with 8 bases aligning to TRBD2. Looked up from germline, CDR1 is SGHAT and CDR2 is FQNNGV. After removal of 4 bases from V and 7 bases from J, the junction contained 15 bases not matched to a gene. This CDR3 contains 16 residues. CDR3 DNA sequence: TGTGCCAGCAGCTCAGGAGTCCTAGCGGGTGGTTTGGAGCAGTACTTC. This codes for CASSSGVLAGGLEQYF.

The rearrangement uses TRBV5-1 and TRBJ2-6; unclear D gene. The CDR3 has 15 residues. Germline loops: CDR1 SGHRS, CDR2 YFSETQ. Trimming took off 2 bases at V and 0 bases at J, with 6 bases between the two ends. CDR3 nucleotides: TGCGCCAGCAGCTTCGGCGGCTCTGGGGCCAACGTCCTGACTTTC. Protein sequence: CASSFGGSGANVLTF. The full variable domain, completed using reference TRBV5-1 and TRBJ2-6, is KAGVTQTPRYLIKTRGQQVTLSCSPISGHRSVSWYQQTPGQGLQFLFEYFSETQRNKGNFPGRFSGRQFSNSRSEMNVSTLELGDSALYLCASSFGGSGANVLTFGAGSRLTVL.

This clone was recorded many times. CDR3 in amino acids: CASSLGMEAGELFF. The CDR3 DNA is TGTGCCAGCAGCTTGGGAATGGAGGCCGGGGAGCTGTTTTTT. The chain joins TRBV5-6 to TRBJ2-2, with a possible D match to TRBD2 (5 bases). CDR3 length equals 14 residues. Per germline, CDR1 SGHDT and CDR2 YYEEEE. V gave up 0 bases and J gave up 6 bases, with 9 bases separating them. Complete variable domain (other parts from reference TRBV5-6 and TRBJ2-2): DAGVTQSPTHLIKTRGQQVTLRCSPKSGHDTVSWYQQALGQGPQFIFQYYEEEERQRGNFPDRFSGHQFPNYSSELNVNALLLGDSALYLCASSLGMEAGELFFGEGSRLTVL.

The chain combines TRBV7-8 with TRBJ2-2; D ambiguous. Germline CDR1 SGHVS, CDR2 FQNEAQ. The CDR3 extends over 15 amino acids. With 0 bases removed from V and 1 base from J, the gap between germline ends came to 6 bases. This CDR3 is CASSLADGNTGELFF. CDR3 DNA: TGTGCCAGCAGCTTAGCGGATGGGAACACCGGGGAGCTGTTTTTT.

The chain carries TRBV5-4 and TRBJ2-3, with no clear D. Germline V gene sequence: CDR1 SGHNT, CDR2 YYREEE (reference sequence). The CDR3 covers 14 residues. The V gene lost 1 base and the J gene lost 0 bases, with 6 bases spanning the gap. This CDR3 reads CASSLYSSTDTQYF. CDR3 coding DNA: TGTGCCAGCAGCTTGTATTCTAGCACAGATACGCAGTATTTT.

This clone was counted a single time. The chain combines TRBV18 with TRBJ2-7; 7 nucleotides line up with TRBD1. This CDR3 is built from 14 residues. V was pared by 0 bases and J by 6 bases, with 5 bases of the junction left unmatched. Germline V gene data show CDR1 as KGHSH and CDR2 as LQKENI. CDR3 coding DNA: TGTGCCAGCTCACCACCCACAGGGGTGGGCGAGCAGTACTTC. Translated: CASSPPTGVGEQYF.

The table lists this clone with a count of one. The chain combines TRBV7-8 with TRBJ2-1; D unclear. Germline V gives CDR1 SGHVS, CDR2 FQNEAQ. The CDR3 is 16 amino acids. V was clipped by 2 bases and J by 0 bases, with 11 bases between them. Written as DNA, the CDR3 is TGTGCCAGCAGCTTACTCGGGCGGAACTCCTACAATGAGCAGTTCTTC. It translates to CASSLLGRNSYNEQFF.

The V and J genes are TRBV28 and TRBJ1-2, with TRBD1 matching 12 bases. The germline CDR1 and CDR2 sequences are MDHEN and SYDVKM. This CDR3 is 17 amino acids long. Trimming took 8 bases from V and 8 from J; bases not matched to a gene: 18. The CDR3 loop is CASFSSGTGGVLGGYTF. The CDR3 coding sequence is TGTGCCAGCTTCAGCTCCGGGACAGGGGGCGTCTTGGGAGGCTACACCTTC.

This sequence joins TRBV4-3 and TRBJ2-3, with D perhaps matching TRBD2 (6 bases). Germline V gene sequence: CDR1 LGHNA, CDR2 YSLEER. Trimming cost V 0 bases and J 3 bases, with 22 bases left between them. CDR3 length equals 19 residues. DNA of the CDR3: TGCGCCAGCAGCCAAGATAAATCTTTACCGACGGGAGATACAGATACGCAGTATTTT. As protein: CASSQDKSLPTGDTDTQYF.

In nucleotides, the CDR3 is TGTGCCAGTAGTATAGATGGGACAGGGAATGGCTACACCTTC. As protein: CASSIDGTGNGYTF. This chain links TRBV19 with TRBJ1-2, with 9 nucleotides matching TRBD1. Germline lookup yields CDR1 LNHDA and CDR2 SQIVND (reference sequence). This CDR3 is built from 14 residues. V gave up 0 bases and J gave up 6 bases; unmatched junction bases: 2.

The rearrangement links TRBV19 to TRBJ1-1, with TRBD1 matching 9 bases. V shed 5 bases and J 4 bases; nucleotides not matched to a gene: 11. The V gene's germline CDR1 is LNHDA and CDR2 SQIVND (reference sequence). The CDR3 runs 16 residues. CDR3 protein: CASSARTGESVTEAFF. The CDR3 coding sequence is TGTGCCAGTAGTGCTCGGACAGGGGAGTCGGTCACTGAAGCTTTCTTT.

The chain employs TRBV7-2 and TRBJ1-2; unclear D gene. The length of the CDR3 is 14 residues. Trimming stripped 1 base from V and 4 bases from J, with 10 bases between. CDR1 and CDR2 from the germline V gene are SGHTA and FQGNSA. CDR3 in DNA: TGTGCCAGCAGCTTAGTTCCGGAGTCCTATGGCTACACCTTC. This encodes CASSLVPESYGYTF.

This chain joins TRBV7-3 and TRBJ1-1; D ambiguous. Per the germline V gene, CDR1 is SGHTA and CDR2 is FQGTGA. This CDR3 has 14 amino acids. V gave up 0 bases and J gave up 10 bases, with 15 bases separating them. CDR3 amino acids: CASSLTAGPNGAFF. CDR3 DNA sequence: TGTGCCAGCAGCTTAACTGCCGGGCCCAATGGAGCTTTCTTT.

V usage is TRBV28 and J usage is TRBJ2-5; 7 bases are shared with TRBD2. The germline CDR1 and CDR2 sequences are MDHEN and SYDVKM. The trim removed 3 bases at V and 3 bases at J, leaving 1 base unmatched. This CDR3 spans 13 amino acids. The CDR3 DNA reads as TGTGCCAGCAGTTTGGGACTAAAAGAGACCCAGTACTTC. Translating it yields CASSLGLKETQYF.

This chain uses TRBV12-5 with TRBJ2-3; D is unclear. CDR1 is LGHNT, CDR2 FRNRAP, per germline. This CDR3 comprises 14 residues. V lost 7 bases and J 2 bases, leaving 13 bases between the germline ends. The CDR3 reads CASAASGPTDTQYF. CDR3 nucleotide sequence: TGTGCTAGTGCCGCATCAGGACCCACAGATACGCAGTATTTT.